A selection of T cell receptor beta chains follows, all from one sample in a study of control samples from healthy donors and cancer patients. Measured with immunoSEQ multiplex PCR; TCRdb has only the in-frame clones, and not every one. The sample contains around 160,000 clones, roughly 93% of which appear only once. Sequencing used blood. The source is a young man in good health. Each CDR3 is given with its conserved first and last residue. The order of the fields is V gene, clone size, J gene, D gene, CDR3 DNA, CDR3 protein. A D gene is named only where the DNA matches it firmly. Rows give clone size only sometimes, using once, few, many, or a class for an expanded clone.

TRBV19	.	TRBJ2-1	.	TGTGCCAGTAAGGGAAGAGATGAGCAGTTCTTC	CASKGRDEQFF
TRBV27	few	TRBJ2-6	.	TGTGCCAGCAGTTTAGGATCGTCCTCTGGGGCCAACGTCCTGACTTTC	CASSLGSSSGANVLTF
TRBV6-1	.	TRBJ1-1	.	TGTGCCAGCAGTGAATCCCGGGGTTTAAAGATGACTGAAGCTTTCTTT	CASSESRGLKMTEAFF
TRBV2	.	TRBJ2-4	.	TGTGCCAGCAGTGCCCGGAGGGAGCAAAACATTCAGTACTTC	CASSARREQNIQYF
TRBV14	.	TRBJ1-1	.	TGTGCCAGCAGCCAAGAATGGCGGGGCGTGAGGACTGAAGCTTTCTTT	CASSQEWRGVRTEAFF
TRBV5-4	.	TRBJ2-7	TRBD2	TGTGCCAGCAGTCGGACTAGCGGCTACGAGCAGTACTTC	CASSRTSGYEQYF
TRBV4-3	once	TRBJ1-2	.	TGCGCCAGCAGCCAAGGAGGGCAGGGAAATGGCTACACCTTC	CASSQGGQGNGYTF
TRBV18	once	TRBJ1-2	.	TGTGCCAGCTCACCAGGGTTCGTGATTGGCTACACCTTC	CASSPGFVIGYTF
TRBV5-1	.	TRBJ1-3	.	TGCGCCAGCAGCTTGAGGAGTGTGGGAGGTGGAAACACCATATATTTT	CASSLRSVGGGNTIYF
TRBV3-1/TRBV3-2	.	TRBJ1-1	.	TGTGCCAGCAGCCCGGGGTCGCGGCCCCAATGGCCCTTATTT	CASSPGSRPQWPLF
TRBV12-3/TRBV12-4	.	TRBJ1-1	.	TGTGCCAGCAGATCAAACACTGAAGCTTTCTTT	CASRSNTEAFF
TRBV3-1/TRBV3-2	few	TRBJ2-7	.	TGTGCCAGCAGCGAACTCGCCAGCCAGCAGTACTTC	CASSELASQQYF
TRBV4-3	.	TRBJ1-1	.	TGCGCCAGCAGCCAATACCAGGGGATAGGAGCTTTCTTT	CASSQYQGIGAFF
TRBV27	.	TRBJ1-4	TRBD1	TGTGCCAGCAGTTTACTCAGGACAGGCGGGGGGGTTCAAAAACTGTTTTTT	CASSLLRTGGGVQKLFF
TRBV11-2	.	TRBJ1-1	.	TGTGCCAGCAGCTTAGATTGGGGTACTAGGGCTTTCTTT	CASSLDWGTRAFF
TRBV27	.	TRBJ1-2	.	TGTGCCAGCAGTTTAAGCAGGCAAGGGGTCTATGGCTACACCTTC	CASSLSRQGVYGYTF
TRBV11-2	.	TRBJ2-5	.	TGTGCCAGCAGCTTAGAAGTCACGCTGGGGACCCAGTACTTC	CASSLEVTLGTQYF
TRBV5-4	.	TRBJ2-7	.	TGTGCCAGCAGCTTGGGCAAATACGAGCAGTACTTC	CASSLGKYEQYF
TRBV9	.	TRBJ2-1	TRBD2	TGTGCCAGCAGCGTAGGAACTAGCGGAACCTACAATGAGCAGTTCTTC	CASSVGTSGTYNEQFF
TRBV27	.	TRBJ2-7	.	TGTGCCAGCAGTTTTGGTCGACTAGTCCACGAGCAGTACTTC	CASSFGRLVHEQYF
TRBV15	.	TRBJ1-1	.	TGTGCCACCAGCTGGCCATCTGCAGGGTTCACTGAAGCTTTCTTT	CATSWPSAGFTEAFF
TRBV28	few	TRBJ1-1	.	TGTGCCAGCAGTTTACATACCTCGAACACTGAAGCTTTCTTT	CASSLHTSNTEAFF
TRBV5-6	.	TRBJ1-1	.	TGTGCCAGCAGCTTGGATCCACTCGGACACCTAAGCGACACTGAAGCTTTCTTT	CASSLDPLGHLSDTEAFF
TRBV5-1	.	TRBJ1-1	TRBD1	TGCGCCAGCAGCCCCTGGACGGGACAGTTTGCACCTGAAGCTTTCTTT	CASSPWTGQFAPEAFF
TRBV29-1	.	TRBJ1-1	.	TGCAGCGTAATCGTGGACAGTAGAGCTTTCTTT	CSVIVDSRAFF
TRBV18	few	TRBJ2-7	TRBD1	TGTGCCAGCTCACCCCTGACAGGGGGCTACGAGCAGTACTTC	CASSPLTGGYEQYF
TRBV5-1	.	TRBJ1-1	TRBD1	TGCGCCAGCAGCTTGGGGACAGGGAGGGGAGCTTTCTTT	CASSLGTGRGAFF
TRBV7-8	.	TRBJ2-3	.	TGTGCCAGCAGCTTAGCCACAGCATCCACAGATACGCAGTATTTT	CASSLATASTDTQYF
TRBV7-9	once	TRBJ2-2	TRBD2	TGTGCCAGCAGCAAGACTAGCGCAGGCACCGGGGAGCTGTTTTTT	CASSKTSAGTGELFF
TRBV18	.	TRBJ2-3	TRBD2	TGTGCCAGCTCCCCCCCTAGCGGGAGGCCGCGTGATACGCAGTATTTT	CASSPPSGRPRDTQYF
TRBV6-4	.	TRBJ2-2	.	TGTGCCAGCAGTGACGGAGAGCAGGAGCTGTTTTTT	CASSDGEQELFF
TRBV7-9	.	TRBJ1-1	.	TGTGCCAGCACCCGTCTGCAGGGACTACTGAACACTGAAGCTTTCTTT	CASTRLQGLLNTEAFF
TRBV6-2/TRBV6-3	.	TRBJ2-1	.	TGTGCCAGCAGTTACCGGGGGTACAATGAGCAGTTCTTC	CASSYRGYNEQFF
TRBV4-2	.	TRBJ1-2	.	TGTGCCAGCAGCCCTTGGGTCGGGTCTAACTATGGCTACACCTTC	CASSPWVGSNYGYTF
TRBV5-1	.	TRBJ1-3	TRBD1	TGCGCCAGCAGCTTGAACAGGGGATACACCATATATTTT	CASSLNRGYTIYF
TRBV14	.	TRBJ1-5	.	TGTGCCAGCAGCCATCCTTTAACACAGCCCCAGCATTTT	CASSHPLTQPQHF
TRBV16	.	TRBJ2-7	TRBD2	TGTGCCAGCAGCCGACCGAGCGGGAGGGCCGACGAGCAGTACTTC	CASSRPSGRADEQYF
TRBV3-1/TRBV3-2	once	TRBJ2-7	.	TGTGCCAGCAGCCAAGACCGCTACGAGCAGTACTTC	CASSQDRYEQYF
TRBV28	.	TRBJ2-1	TRBD2	TGTGCCAGCACGGGGCGGGAGAATTACAATGAGCAGTTCTTC	CASTGRENYNEQFF
TRBV14	once	TRBJ1-6	.	TGTGCCAGCAGCCAACGAATGCGGGGAAGCTCCTATAATTCACCCCTCCACTTT	CASSQRMRGSSYNSPLHF
TRBV6-6	once	TRBJ1-3	TRBD1	TGTGCCAGCAGGCGACGGGGACAGGTGGGAAACACCATATATTTT	CASRRRGQVGNTIYF
TRBV27	few	TRBJ1-6	.	TGTGCCAGCAGGCTTAGCTCCTATAATTCACCCCTCCACTTT	CASRLSSYNSPLHF
TRBV6-5	.	TRBJ1-2	TRBD1	TGTGCCAGCAGTTGGACAGGGGAAGGCGACTATGGCTACACCTTC	CASSWTGEGDYGYTF
TRBV7-9	.	TRBJ1-2	.	TGTGCCAGCAGCCACGAGCGTGGACCCTATGGCTACACCTTC	CASSHERGPYGYTF